This passage covers 2 T cell receptor beta chains from one sample sequenced in a study of blood T cell repertoires in COVID-19. Sequencing was performed with immunoSEQ multiplex PCR; in TCRdb, only in-frame clones are kept and a portion is missing. The sample lists approximately 74,000 clones; 65% to 85% were seen once. Specimen: peripheral blood. Receptors were obtained from a man aged 80 or over with active or convalescent COVID-19.

V is TRBV3-1 (or the pseudogene TRBV3-2) and J is TRBJ2-7, with D tentatively TRBD2 (6 bases). Trimming cost V 0 bases and J 6 bases, with 12 bases left between them. The CDR3 consists of 14 residues. Germline CDR1 and CDR2: LGHDT and YNNKEL (reference sequence). CDR3: CASSQDHGGSEQYF. The CDR3 DNA is TGTGCCAGCAGCCAAGATCACGGAGGGAGCGAGCAGTACTTC.

The chain carries TRBV30 and TRBJ2-3; 9 bases map to TRBD2. After removal of 0 bases from V and 4 bases from J, the junction contained 5 bases not matched to a gene. In germline, CDR1 is GTSNPN, CDR2 SVGIG (reference sequence). This CDR3 region has 15 residues. The CDR3 sequence: CAWSVKAGGPDTQYF. The CDR3 DNA is TGTGCCTGGAGTGTAAAGGCGGGGGGGCCAGATACGCAGTATTTT. Based on the CDR3 plus reference TRBV30 and TRBJ2-3, the full variable domain is SQTIHQWPATLVQPVGSPLSLECTVEGTSNPNLYWYRQAAGRGLQLLFYSVGIGQISSEVPQNLSASRPQDRQFILSSKKLLLSDSGFYLCAWSVKAGGPDTQYFGPGTRLTVL.